This T cell receptor (beta chain) was profiled in a study of cytomegalovirus exposure and HLA in healthy donors. It was with 60 Vbeta and 13 Jbeta primers that the PCR ran. The assay was immunoSEQ multiplex PCR, and TCRdb's table has in-frame clones only and misses some. The sample contains about 160,000 clones, less than 80% of which appear only once. The receptor's source is a man aged 40-49 years in good health and CMV-seronegative. The sequenced sample consisted of PBMCs.

CDR3 sequence (DNA): TGCGCCAGCAGCTTCACGGGAGGGCCTGAAGATACGCAGTATTTT. It encodes CASSFTGGPEDTQYF. The chain is built from TRBV5-1 and TRBJ2-3, with TRBD2 matching 8 bases. This CDR3 comprises 15 residues. Germline CDR1 SGHRS, CDR2 YFSETQ. The V and J ends lost 2 bases and 5 bases, in that order; junction bases with no gene match: 7.